A single sample gave rise to the 25 T cell receptor beta chains below, sequenced in a study of blood T cell repertoires in COVID-19. TCRdb's copy holds only in-frame clones and misses some; the assay was immunoSEQ multiplex PCR. This table has about 200,000 clones, more than 80% appearing once. Input material: PBMCs or T cells enriched from blood (not recorded which). The receptors derive from a woman younger than 30 who had recovered from COVID-19.

The V call is TRBV6-1, the J call TRBJ1-5, with 7 bases identical to TRBD1. Germline CDR1 MNHNS, CDR2 SASEGT. The CDR3 consists of 14 residues. J was trimmed by 6 bases and V by 3 bases; bases with no gene match: 5. DNA for the CDR3: TGTGCCAGCAGTGAGCGACAGGGATCTCAGCCCCAGCATTTT. Translation gives CASSERQGSQPQHF.

The CDR3 reads CASSEPGLAPGPTDTQYF. The CDR3 coding sequence is TGTGCCAGCAGCGAACCGGGACTAGCGCCCGGGCCCACAGATACGCAGTATTTT. The V call is TRBV7-9, the J call TRBJ2-3; the match to TRBD2 covers 10 bases. Germline values: CDR1 SEHNR, CDR2 FQNEAQ (reference sequence). CDR3 length: 18 amino acids. Trimming took 5 bases from V and 2 from J; bases not matched to a gene: 13.

The chain uses TRBV7-2 and TRBJ2-3, with D perhaps matching TRBD2 (5 bases). The V and J ends lost 1 base and 3 bases respectively, with 8 bases between them. The CDR3 spans 14 residues. Germline values: CDR1 SGHTA, CDR2 FQGNSA. CDR3 nucleotide sequence: TGTGCCAGCAGCTTAGGAGGGCCGACAGATACGCAGTATTTT. Its protein is CASSLGGPTDTQYF.

The V call is TRBV9, the J call TRBJ2-6; 7 bases fit TRBD1. CDR1 and CDR2 from the germline V gene are SGDLS and YYNGEE. This CDR3 spans 18 amino acids. Trimming took 0 bases from V and 4 from J; bases not matched to a gene: 10. DNA for the CDR3: TGTGCCAGCAGCGTAGGTGGAACAGGGGCCTACGGGGCCAACGTCCTGACTTTC. Encoded protein: CASSVGGTGAYGANVLTF.

The rearrangement links TRBV5-1 to TRBJ2-7; no firm D call. Trimming took off 2 bases at V and 3 bases at J, with 6 bases between the two ends. CDR3 length: 12 amino acids. Germline values: CDR1 SGHRS, CDR2 YFSETQ. CDR3 nucleotides: TGCGCCAGCAGCTTCACGGGCTACGAGCAGTACTTC. Translated, it gives CASSFTGYEQYF.

This clone appeared a single time. The chain couples TRBV7-9 to TRBJ2-1, with a possible D match to TRBD1 (6 bases). CDR1 and CDR2 from the germline V gene are SEHNR and FQNEAQ (reference sequence). The CDR3 runs to 12 residues. The V gene lost 5 bases and the J gene lost 13 bases, with 15 bases spanning the gap. The CDR3 loop reads CASSAYQGTQFF. CDR3 coding DNA: TGTGCCAGCAGCGCTTACCAGGGGACCCAGTTCTTC.

The chain carries TRBV28 and TRBJ2-1; tentative D call: TRBD2 (7 bases). The germline gives CDR1 MDHEN, CDR2 SYDVKM. V lost 2 bases, J lost 6 bases, and 8 bases lay in between. The CDR3 covers 13 residues. CDR3 DNA: TGTGCCAGCAGTTTAGGGGGGGCCAATGAGCAGTTCTTC. As protein: CASSLGGANEQFF.

This rearrangement joins TRBV19 to TRBJ1-4, with a weak D call TRBD1 (5 bases). Trimming cost V 4 bases and J 10 bases, with 22 bases left between them. CDR1 and CDR2 (germline): LNHDA, SQIVND (reference sequence). The CDR3 sequence is 16 residues long. In DNA form, the CDR3 reads TGTGCCAGTAGTACCCGCCGGCGGGACCCTCGGGGAAAACTGTTTTTT. Translation: CASSTRRRDPRGKLFF.

The chain has TRBV10-3 and TRBJ2-7; the D gene is possibly TRBD1 (5 bases). The CDR3 is made up of 16 amino acids. CDR1 ENHRY and CDR2 SYGVKD come from the germline V gene. V lost 6 bases to trimming and J lost 4 bases, with 22 bases between them. For the CDR3, the DNA is TGTGCCATCAGGAAACAATGGGGCAGTTTTAGGTACGAGCAGTACTTC. It specifies CAIRKQWGSFRYEQYF.

The V and J genes are TRBV5-6 and TRBJ1-1; possibly TRBD1 for D (6 bases). Germline CDR1 SGHDT, CDR2 YYEEEE. V gave up 4 bases and J gave up 3 bases, with 13 bases separating them. This CDR3 contains 14 residues. The CDR3: CASSPGTIYTEAFF. CDR3 sequence (DNA): TGTGCCAGCAGCCCGGGGACAATATACACTGAAGCTTTCTTT.

This chain links TRBV29-1 with TRBJ1-2; TRBD1 matches 8 bases. The length of the CDR3 is 14 residues. The J segment lost 5 bases and the V segment lost 4 bases, leaving 9 bases of the junction unmatched. Germline CDR1 reads SQVTM; CDR2 reads ANQGSEA. This CDR3 is CSVVARGRDYGYTF. CDR3 coding DNA: TGCAGCGTTGTGGCCAGGGGGCGCGATTATGGCTACACCTTC.

This chain uses TRBV7-2 with TRBJ1-6, with D hard to call. CDR3 length: 15 amino acids. Trimming removed 5 bases from V and 4 bases from J, with 12 bases in between. The germline V gene encodes CDR1 SGHTA and CDR2 FQGNSA. CDR3 protein: CASSPLPGYNSPLHF. In DNA, the CDR3 is TGTGCCAGCAGCCCTCTCCCGGGTTATAATTCACCCCTCCACTTT.

V and J are TRBV7-9 and TRBJ1-4; 8 nucleotides match TRBD1. CDR3 size: 15 residues. V was pared by 3 bases and J by 8 bases, with 8 bases of the junction left unmatched. Germline V lookup: CDR1 SEHNR, CDR2 FQNEAQ (reference sequence). The CDR3 nucleotides are TGTGCCAGCAGCTTGGGACAGGCGTTTGGGGAAAAACTGTTTTTT. It translates to CASSLGQAFGEKLFF.

The chain couples TRBV7-9 to TRBJ2-3; 10 positions match TRBD2. The CDR3 totals 16 residues. The ends lost 4 bases at V and 1 base at J; junction bases unmatched: 5. Per the germline V gene, CDR1 is SEHNR and CDR2 is FQNEAQ (reference sequence). The CDR3 reads CASSSLAGAGTDTQYF. CDR3 sequence (DNA): TGTGCCAGCAGCTCGCTAGCGGGGGCGGGCACAGATACGCAGTATTTT. Filled out from reference TRBV7-9 and TRBJ2-3, the complete variable domain reads DTGVSQNPRHKITKRGQNVTFRCDPISEHNRLYWYRQTLGQGPEFLTYFQNEAQLEKSRLLSDRFSAERPKGSFSTLEIQRTEQGDSAMYLCASSSLAGAGTDTQYFGPGTRLTVL.

In its sample, this clone was seen once. V is TRBV28 and J is TRBJ1-6; tentatively, D is TRBD1 (5 bases). The CDR3 runs 14 residues. V was clipped by 4 bases and J by 6 bases, with 10 bases between them. CDR1 and CDR2 (germline): MDHEN, SYDVKM. Here the CDR3 DNA reads TGTGCCAGCAGTTCAGGGTTTGGTAATTCACCCCTCCACTTT. Translation gives CASSSGFGNSPLHF.

The chain couples TRBV7-8 to TRBJ1-5, with TRBD1 identical over 10 bases. CDR3 length equals 16 residues. The J segment lost 15 bases and the V segment lost 5 bases, leaving 19 bases of the junction unmatched. From germline, CDR1 is SGHVS and CDR2 FQNEAQ. The CDR3 protein is CASSPNRDRGSSLSHF. The CDR3 DNA reads TGTGCCAGCAGCCCTAACCGGGACAGGGGCTCGTCGTTATCGCATTTT. Complete variable domain (other parts from reference TRBV7-8 and TRBJ1-5): GAGVSQSPRYKVAKRGQDVALRCDPISGHVSLFWYQQALGQGPEFLTYFQNEAQLDKSGLPSDRFFAERPEGSVSTLKIQRTQQEDSAVYLCASSPNRDRGSSLSHFGDGTRLSIL.

The V gene is TRBV18, the J gene TRBJ1-1; D perhaps matches TRBD1 (5 bases). The CDR3 spans 14 residues. The germline CDR1 and CDR2 sequences are KGHSH and LQKENI. V gave up 6 bases and J gave up 1 base, with 12 bases separating them. CDR3 nucleotide sequence: TGTGCCAGCTCGGCCAGCGGGGGGAACACTGAAGCTTTCTTT. It encodes CASSASGGNTEAFF.

The V call is TRBV19, the J call TRBJ1-1; possibly TRBD1 for D (6 bases). From germline, CDR1 is LNHDA and CDR2 SQIVND (reference sequence). The CDR3 has 13 residues. V shed 5 bases and J shed 5 bases, with 12 bases lying between them. The CDR3 DNA reads TGTGCCAGTAGTTGGTCAGGGGAAACTGAAGCTTTCTTT. This encodes CASSWSGETEAFF.

This chain joins TRBV6-6 and TRBJ1-5; TRBD1 aligns across 9 bases. Germline V gene sequence: CDR1 MNHNY, CDR2 SVGAGI (reference sequence). After removal of 10 bases from V and 1 base from J, the junction contained 5 bases not matched to a gene. The CDR3 extends over 14 amino acids. The CDR3 here is CATGTGPSNQPQHF. The CDR3 coding sequence is TGTGCCACCGGGACAGGGCCAAGCAATCAGCCCCAGCATTTT.

V gene TRBV2 combines with J gene TRBJ2-1; TRBD2 matches 11 bases. The length of the CDR3 is 13 residues. Germline CDR1 SNHLY, CDR2 FYNNEI. V gave up 8 bases and J gave up 6 bases; unmatched junction bases: 3. CDR3 protein: CASGSGGGNEQFF. DNA of the CDR3: TGTGCCAGCGGTAGCGGGGGGGGCAATGAGCAGTTCTTC.

This clone was seen only once. A junction end diverges from the germline sequence, so it may reflect a read error. The chain carries TRBV10-3 and TRBJ1-2; 9 nucleotides match TRBD1. In germline, CDR1 is ENHRY, CDR2 SYGVKD. This CDR3 is 11 amino acids long. CDR3 loop: CAISERDRVSF. The CDR3, as DNA: TGTGCCATCAGTGAGAGGGACAGGGTCAGCTTC.

This rearrangement joins TRBV28 to TRBJ2-3; D is unresolved. V lost 5 bases and J lost 3, with 18 bases in between. The CDR3 extends over 16 amino acids. CDR1 and CDR2 (germline): MDHEN, SYDVKM. CDR3 DNA: TGTGCCAGCAGTATACCACTACCGTCCCGTACAGATACGCAGTATTTT. Translating it yields CASSIPLPSRTDTQYF.

The V call is TRBV2, the J call TRBJ1-5; D gene ambiguous. Between the trimmed V and J ends, which lost 7 bases and 3 bases, there was a span of 10 bases. The CDR3 extends over 13 amino acids. In germline, CDR1 is SNHLY, CDR2 FYNNEI. Here the CDR3 reads CASKRDSNQPQHF. CDR3 bases: TGTGCCAGCAAACGGGATTCCAATCAGCCCCAGCATTTT.

The chain links TRBV19 to TRBJ1-3; possibly TRBD1 for D (6 bases). V was cut by 3 bases and J by 4 bases, with 22 bases left in between. This CDR3 is built from 18 residues. CDR1 LNHDA and CDR2 SQIVND come from the germline V gene (reference sequence). The CDR3 DNA sequence: TGTGCCAGTAGTATCGGCCCCAACAGGGTACTTTCGGGAAACACCATATATTTT. Its protein product is CASSIGPNRVLSGNTIYF.

The chain combines TRBV5-6 with TRBJ1-6; perhaps TRBD1 as D (6 bases). CDR3 length: 13 amino acids. Germline V lookup: CDR1 SGHDT, CDR2 YYEEEE. V was cut by 5 bases and J by 9 bases, with 12 bases left in between. CDR3 loop: CASSTQGASPLHF. The DNA of the CDR3 is TGTGCCAGCAGTACACAGGGCGCTTCACCCCTCCACTTT.